Detailed here is one T cell receptor beta chain. CD45RO-negative cells were positively selected for CCR7, leaving out terminally differentiated effector memory CD45RA+ cells. Measured with immunoSEQ multiplex PCR; TCRdb has only the in-frame clones, and not every one. Of around 600,000 clones in the sample, around 96% are singletons; the top ten hold over 0.095%. This record comes from a study of shared clonotypes between healthy human individuals. Trimming shortened V by 6 bases and J by 2 bases, and 17 bases separated the two germline ends. The germline V gene encodes CDR1 LNHDA and CDR2 SQIVND (reference sequence). The CDR3 is made up of 15 amino acids.

Sequences were obtained from naive CD8+ T cells sorted from blood. V and J are TRBV19 and TRBJ2-7; D is ambiguous. This sequence originates from a woman aged 30 to 39 in good health. CDR3 bases: TGTGCCAGTAGCCTGACCCAATCTGGGCCCTACGAGCAGTACTTC. It yields the protein CASSLTQSGPYEQYF.